This T cell receptor (beta chain) was observed in a study of OX40 agonist ivuxolimab in advanced cancers. Study information: The dose of intravenous ivuxolimab that patients received every 2 weeks ranged from 0.01 to 10 mg/kg. The diagnoses of dose-escalation patients were hepatocellular carcinoma, melanoma, renal cell or head and neck cancer. Among those treated, three patients had partial responses, one with hepatocellular carcinoma and two with cutaneous melanoma. Study-wide findings and caveats: The expanded peripheral T cells' antigen specificity was not determined.

CDR1 and CDR2 from the germline V gene are SGDLS and YYNGEE. Deletions cut 0 bases from V and 5 bases from J, with 9 bases between. This CDR3 has 14 residues. The repertoire was sequenced with immunoSEQ multiplex PCR; TCRdb's copy has only in-frame clones and lacks some. The sample shows 83,000 or so clones, 85% to 95% of them seen only once. Regarding this clone: Its matching antigen is unknown.

Here the sequenced sample was CD4+ or CD8+ T cells sorted from blood, taken in a trial of the OX40 agonist ivuxolimab. The sequence was collected from an adult with an advanced solid tumor such as melanoma, head and neck, liver or kidney cancer. This chain connects TRBV9 to TRBJ2-1; D is perhaps TRBD1 (6 bases). DNA of the CDR3: TGTGCCAGCAGCGTAGACGGGACAAACAATGAGCAGTTCTTC. This translates into CASSVDGTNNEQFF.